These T cell receptor beta chains were read from a single sample in a study of human T cells and chemical hapten exposure. TCRdb re-analysed the RACE reads in MiXCR, keeping a single row per CDR3 protein. The sample comprises under 130,000 distinct CDR3 sequences, less than 40% of which are singletons, and 2.5% to 3% rests with the top ten. This specimen was whole blood, taken in connection with sensitization to the hapten diphenylcyclopropenone (DPC). These receptors were taken from a man aged 35-49 years with alopecia areata. Some clones in this sample may be carry-over from other donors' samples. Each CDR3 is given with its conserved first and last residue. The D gene is left open where the match is weak. The size of a clone is reported for some rows only, either as once, few or many, or as a class for expanded clones.

J,D,V,size,CDR3,DNA
TRBJ1-4,.,TRBV9,.,CASSVGGATEKLFF,TGTGCCAGCAGCGTAGGGGGGGCGACGGAAAAACTGTTTTTT
TRBJ2-2,.,TRBV12-3/TRBV12-4,few,CASSPNRANTGELFF,TGTGCCAGCAGCCCAAACAGGGCGAACACCGGGGAGCTGTTTTTT
TRBJ2-5,.,TRBV7-2,few,CASSLSGSQETQYF,TGTGCCAGCAGCTTAAGCGGCAGCCAAGAGACCCAGTACTTC
TRBJ1-5,TRBD1,TRBV7-6,.,CASSLTTGTGGDPQHF,TGTGCCAGCAGCTTAACCACCGGGACAGGGGGCGATCCCCAGCATTTT
TRBJ2-1,TRBD2,TRBV18,few,CASSWASGRGEQFF,TGTGCCAGCTCATGGGCTAGCGGGAGAGGAGAGCAGTTCTTC
TRBJ2-2,.,TRBV24-1,.,CATSDWKGGELFF,TGTGCCACCAGTGACTGGAAGGGCGGGGAGCTGTTTTTT
TRBJ2-6,TRBD1,TRBV6-5,few,CASSAPRQGKVPSGANVLTF,TGTGCCAGCAGTGCCCCGAGACAGGGGAAAGTCCCCTCTGGGGCCAACGTCCTGACTTTC
TRBJ2-1,TRBD1,TRBV7-2,.,CASSSKRDRSIYNEQFF,TGTGCCAGCAGCTCCAAGAGGGACAGAAGCATCTACAATGAGCAGTTCTTC
TRBJ2-1,.,TRBV20-1,many,CSAPGAVGAEQFF,TGCAGTGCTCCTGGGGCGGTTGGAGCTGAGCAGTTCTTC
TRBJ2-1,TRBD2,TRBV25-1,few,CASSEAGFGGRAYNEQFF,TGTGCCAGCAGTGAGGCTGGGTTTGGTGGGAGGGCCTACAATGAGCAGTTCTTC
TRBJ1-1,.,TRBV29-1,.,CVGVRGPEAFF,TGCGTCGGGGTTAGGGGCCCTGAAGCTTTCTTT
TRBJ1-1,TRBD1,TRBV4-3,.,CASSPDRGDTEAFF,TGCGCCAGCAGCCCGGACAGGGGAGACACTGAAGCTTTCTTT
TRBJ2-3,TRBD1,TRBV6-5,many,CASSYSSGTGGVADTQYF,TGTGCCAGCAGTTACTCTAGCGGGACAGGGGGCGTTGCAGATACGCAGTATTTT
TRBJ2-1,.,TRBV7-2,.,CASSFPVREQFF,TGTGCCAGCAGCTTCCCCGTGCGGGAGCAGTTCTTC
TRBJ2-1,TRBD2,TRBV27,.,CASSIASSGGSYNEQFF,TGTGCCAGCAGTATCGCTTCTAGCGGGGGCTCCTACAATGAGCAGTTCTTC
TRBJ2-1,TRBD2,TRBV5-6,.,CASSPGTSGVWGNEQFF,TGTGCCAGCAGCCCCGGGACTAGCGGGGTCTGGGGGAATGAGCAGTTCTTC
TRBJ2-7,.,TRBV27,.,CASSSAEVGEQYF,TGTGCCAGCAGTTCTGCAGAGGTGGGTGAGCAGTACTTC
TRBJ1-2,.,TRBV30,.,CAWSFGSSNYGYTF,TGTGCCTGGAGTTTCGGCTCCTCTAACTATGGCTACACCTTC
TRBJ2-1,TRBD2,TRBV2,.,CASSEFRRTSGRVSDNEQFF,TGTGCCAGCAGTGAATTCCGCCGGACTAGCGGGAGGGTATCGGACAATGAGCAGTTCTTC
TRBJ2-7,.,TRBV6-5,.,CASSKWTDVREQYF,TGTGCCAGCAGTAAATGGACAGACGTTAGAGAGCAGTACTTC
TRBJ1-6,.,TRBV7-2,few,CASRRDSRNSPLHF,TGTGCCAGCAGACGTGACAGTCGGAATTCACCCCTCCACTTT
TRBJ2-7,TRBD1,TRBV9,.,CASSSRQGSYEQYF,TGTGCCAGCAGCTCCCGACAGGGGAGCTACGAGCAGTACTTC
TRBJ2-4,TRBD2,TRBV28,.,CASSLLLAGVTKNIQYF,TGTGCCAGCAGTCTCCTTTTGGCGGGAGTGACCAAAAACATTCAGTACTTC
TRBJ2-3,TRBD2,TRBV20-1,few,CSASVVAGTMGDTQYF,TGCAGTGCTTCAGTAGTAGCGGGTACAATGGGAGATACGCAGTATTTT
TRBJ2-3,TRBD1,TRBV24-1,.,CATSGTGQGVGTQYF,TGTGCCACCAGTGGCACGGGACAGGGAGTCGGTACGCAGTATTTT
TRBJ1-1,.,TRBV5-1,once,CASSLGGAAFF,TGCGCCAGCAGCTTAGGAGGTGCAGCTTTCTTT
TRBJ2-3,.,TRBV29-1,.,CSVEYSTDTQYF,TGCAGCGTTGAGTATAGCACAGATACGCAGTATTTT
TRBJ2-2,TRBD1,TRBV29-1,few,CSIRDRGAGELFF,TGCAGCATCCGGGACAGAGGTGCCGGGGAGCTGTTTTTT
TRBJ1-1,.,TRBV5-5,few,CASSLMATEAFF,TGTGCCAGCAGCTTGATGGCCACTGAAGCTTTCTTT
TRBJ2-3,.,TRBV6-5,.,CASRTRKVDTQYF,TGTGCCAGCAGAACCCGCAAGGTCGATACGCAGTATTTT
TRBJ1-4,.,TRBV20-1,.,CSASMGEKLFF,TGCAGTGCAAGTATGGGGGAAAAACTGTTTTTT
TRBJ1-5,.,TRBV4-2,.,CASSQAGQDQPQHF,TGTGCCAGCAGCCAAGCGGGCCAGGATCAGCCCCAGCATTTT
TRBJ2-3,TRBD2,TRBV5-1,many,CASSPGLAGGGSDTQYF,TGCGCCAGCAGCCCCGGACTAGCGGGAGGGGGTTCGGATACGCAGTATTTT
TRBJ2-3,.,TRBV6-2/TRBV6-3,.,CASSPGVPTQYF,TGTGCCAGCAGTCCGGGGGTACCGACGCAGTATTTT
TRBJ1-1,TRBD1,TRBV4-1,many,CASSTGGTEAFF,TGCGCCAGCAGCACAGGGGGCACTGAAGCTTTCTTT
TRBJ1-1,.,TRBV29-1,medium-sized,CSVHEGYTEAFF,TGCAGCGTACATGAGGGTTACACTGAAGCTTTCTTT
TRBJ2-2,.,TRBV12-3/TRBV12-4,few,CASSLVAVTGELFF,TGTGCCAGCAGTCTAGTAGCGGTCACCGGGGAGCTGTTTTTT
TRBJ2-7,TRBD1,TRBV30,few,CAWSGGTGGGKQYF,TGTGCCTGGAGTGGGGGAACAGGGGGTGGGAAGCAGTACTTC
TRBJ2-5,TRBD2,TRBV7-2,few,CASSLVTAGGAETQYF,TGTGCCAGCAGCTTAGTAACGGCGGGAGGGGCAGAGACCCAGTACTTC
TRBJ1-4,TRBD1,TRBV5-1,.,CASSSSVGQGNEKLFF,TGCGCCAGCAGCTCCTCCGTGGGACAGGGAAATGAAAAACTGTTTTTT
TRBJ2-3,TRBD2,TRBV7-8,.,CASSSLTSGSGDTQYF,TGTGCCAGCAGCTCCTTGACTAGCGGGAGTGGGGATACGCAGTATTTT
TRBJ1-2,.,TRBV5-1,.,CASADKRGSSRSKDNYGYTF,TGCGCCAGCGCCGATAAAAGAGGCAGTTCAAGGTCAAAAGATAACTATGGCTACACCTTC
TRBJ1-5,.,TRBV20-1,.,CSAAKSNQPQHF,TGCAGTGCTGCGAAAAGCAATCAGCCCCAGCATTTT
TRBJ2-2,.,TRBV30,few,CAWSVSKSNTGELFF,TGTGCCTGGAGTGTATCTAAATCGAACACCGGGGAGCTGTTTTTT
TRBJ2-3,TRBD1,TRBV6-2/TRBV6-3,.,CASSYSRDRGFVGTDTQYF,TGTGCCAGCAGTTACTCGAGGGACAGGGGTTTCGTCGGCACAGATACGCAGTATTTT
TRBJ1-1,.,TRBV11-2,once,CASSRSGGTEAFF,TGTGCCAGCAGCCGTAGTGGGGGCACTGAAGCTTTCTTT
TRBJ1-4,.,TRBV20-1,.,CSASGNGAKLFF,TGCAGTGCTTCTGGGAACGGAGCAAAACTGTTTTTT
TRBJ2-7,.,TRBV20-1,.,CSARAQGLGYEQYF,TGCAGTGCTAGAGCACAGGGTCTGGGGTACGAGCAGTACTTC
TRBJ2-1,TRBD2,TRBV30,.,CAWRRTSTYNEQFF,TGTGCCTGGAGACGGACTAGCACTTACAATGAGCAGTTCTTC